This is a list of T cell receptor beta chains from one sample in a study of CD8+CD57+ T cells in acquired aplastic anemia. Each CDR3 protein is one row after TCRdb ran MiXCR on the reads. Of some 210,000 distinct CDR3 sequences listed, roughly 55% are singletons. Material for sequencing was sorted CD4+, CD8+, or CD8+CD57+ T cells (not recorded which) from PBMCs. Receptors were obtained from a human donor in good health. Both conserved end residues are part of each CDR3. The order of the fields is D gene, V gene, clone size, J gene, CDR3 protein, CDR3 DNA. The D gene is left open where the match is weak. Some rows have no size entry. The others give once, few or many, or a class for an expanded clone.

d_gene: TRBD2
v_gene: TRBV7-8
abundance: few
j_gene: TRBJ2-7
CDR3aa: CASSRGGTSGRVEQYF
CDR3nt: TGTGCCAGCAGCCGGGGGGGGACTAGCGGGAGAGTCGAGCAGTACTTC

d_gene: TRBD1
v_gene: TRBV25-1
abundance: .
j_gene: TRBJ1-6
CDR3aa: CASSIRTGNNSPLHF
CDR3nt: TGTGCCAGCAGTATTCGGACAGGCAATAATTCACCCCTCCACTTT

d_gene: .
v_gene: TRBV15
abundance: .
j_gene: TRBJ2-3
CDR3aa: CATSPSTHLADTQYF
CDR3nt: TGTGCCACCAGCCCTTCGACCCACCTAGCAGATACGCAGTATTTT

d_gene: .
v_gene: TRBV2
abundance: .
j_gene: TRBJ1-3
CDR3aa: CASNGDRGNTIYF
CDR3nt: TGTGCCAGCAATGGGGATCGGGGAAACACCATATATTTT

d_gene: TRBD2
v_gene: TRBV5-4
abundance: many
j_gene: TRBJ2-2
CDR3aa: CASSQRGGSGELFF
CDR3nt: TGTGCCAGCAGCCAGCGGGGGGGGTCCGGGGAGCTGTTTTTT

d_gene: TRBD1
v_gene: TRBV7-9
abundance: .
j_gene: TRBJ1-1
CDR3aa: CASSPEGTETEAFF
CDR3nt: TGTGCCAGCAGCCCAGAGGGGACAGAGACTGAAGCTTTCTTT

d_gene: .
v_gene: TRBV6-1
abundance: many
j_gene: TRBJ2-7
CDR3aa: CASSVGEGSSYEQYF
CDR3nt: TGTGCCAGCAGTGTCGGCGAGGGGAGCTCCTACGAGCAGTACTTC

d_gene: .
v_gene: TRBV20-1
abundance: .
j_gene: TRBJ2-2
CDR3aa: CSARDREGELFF
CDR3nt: TGCAGTGCTAGAGATCGGGAGGGGGAGCTGTTTTTT

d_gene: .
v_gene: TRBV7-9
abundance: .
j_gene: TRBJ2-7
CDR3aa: CASSSRAYEQYF
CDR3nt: TGTGCCAGCAGCTCGAGGGCCTACGAGCAGTACTTC

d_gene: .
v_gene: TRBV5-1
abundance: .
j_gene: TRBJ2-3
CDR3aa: CASSPRDTDTQYF
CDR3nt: TGCGCCAGCAGCCCCCGGGACACAGATACGCAGTATTTT

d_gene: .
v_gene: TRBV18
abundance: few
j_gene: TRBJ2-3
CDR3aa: CASLDTKDTQYF
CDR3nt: TGTGCCAGCTTGGACACCAAAGATACGCAGTATTTT

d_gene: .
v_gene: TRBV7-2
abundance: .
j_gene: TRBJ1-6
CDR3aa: CASSPLLNSPLHF
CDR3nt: TGTGCCAGCAGCCCTCTCCTTAATTCACCCCTCCACTTT

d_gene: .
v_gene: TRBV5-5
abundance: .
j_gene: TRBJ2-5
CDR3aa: CASSLDSRVGPLLETQYF
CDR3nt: TGTGCCAGCAGCTTGGATAGCAGGGTGGGTCCGTTACTAGAGACCCAGTACTTC

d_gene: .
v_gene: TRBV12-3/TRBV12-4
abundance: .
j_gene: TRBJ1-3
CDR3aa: CASSPRNTIYF
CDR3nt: TGTGCCAGCAGCCCCAGAAACACCATATATTTT

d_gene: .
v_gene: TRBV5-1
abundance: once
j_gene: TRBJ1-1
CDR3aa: CASSQAGSKNTEAFF
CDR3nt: TGCGCCAGCAGCCAGGCCGGGTCCAAGAACACTGAAGCTTTCTTT

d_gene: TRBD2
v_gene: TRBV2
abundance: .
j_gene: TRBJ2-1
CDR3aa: CASGTSGSRNEQFF
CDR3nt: TGTGCCAGCGGGACTAGCGGGAGTAGGAATGAGCAGTTCTTC

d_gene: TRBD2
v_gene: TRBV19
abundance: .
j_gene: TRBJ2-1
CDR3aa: CASRVMGGGNNEQFF
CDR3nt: TGTGCCAGTAGAGTAATGGGGGGAGGGAACAATGAGCAGTTCTTC

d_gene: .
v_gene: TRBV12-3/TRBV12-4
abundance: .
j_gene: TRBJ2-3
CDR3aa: CASSLGAGEGTDTQYF
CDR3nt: TGTGCCAGCAGTTTAGGGGCAGGGGAGGGCACAGATACGCAGTATTTT

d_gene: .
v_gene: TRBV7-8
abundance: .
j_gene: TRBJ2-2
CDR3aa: CASSLTPSGQTGELFF
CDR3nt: TGTGCCAGCAGCTTAACACCCAGCGGGCAAACCGGGGAGCTGTTTTTT

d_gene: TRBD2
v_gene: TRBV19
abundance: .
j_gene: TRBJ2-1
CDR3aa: CASSISGSHNEQFF
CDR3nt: TGTGCCAGTAGTATTAGCGGGAGTCACAATGAGCAGTTCTTC

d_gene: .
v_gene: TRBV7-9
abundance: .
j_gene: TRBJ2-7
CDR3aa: CASSLDREQYF
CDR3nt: TGTGCCAGCAGCTTAGACAGGGAGCAGTACTTC

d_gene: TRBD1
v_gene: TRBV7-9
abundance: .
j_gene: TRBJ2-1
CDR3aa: CASSRDRANDEQFF
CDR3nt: TGTGCCAGCAGTCGGGACAGGGCGAACGATGAGCAGTTCTTC

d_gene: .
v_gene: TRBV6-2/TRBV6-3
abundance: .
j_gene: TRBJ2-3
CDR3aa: CASSYSLWGVTDTQYF
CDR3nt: TGTGCCAGCAGTTACTCCCTATGGGGGGTTACAGATACGCAGTATTTT